A single sample is the source of the 5 T cell receptor beta chains below, sequenced in a study of cytomegalovirus exposure and HLA in healthy donors (dated by TCRdb to about 2017). Libraries came from the immunoSEQ multiplex PCR assay. For the multiplex PCR, a mixture combining 60 forward primers for TCR Vbeta segments and 13 reverse primers for TCR Jbeta segments was used. Sourced from immuneACCESS, this table was stored by TCRdb with only in-frame sequences that have V and J called. A share of the clones is absent; for the studies checked, an unresolved V gene accounts for under half, and the remainder has no known explanation. For this sample there are 150,000 or so clones; 70% to 85% appear just once. The leading ten clones occupy around 2.2% of the sample. Sequenced input: PBMCs. The origin of the receptors is a man aged 50 to 60 in good health and CMV-seropositive.

This clone was observed a handful of times. The chain uses TRBV6-1 and TRBJ1-1; 12 bases are a match to TRBD1. Germline CDR1 and CDR2: MNHNS and SASEGT. V lost 6 bases, J lost 0 bases, and 2 bases stayed unmatched. The CDR3 is 15 residues long. The DNA for the CDR3 is TGTGCCAGCAGCGGGACAGGGGGCTTGAACACTGAAGCTTTCTTT. Translating it yields CASSGTGGLNTEAFF.

The rearrangement links TRBV11-3 to TRBJ2-2; 8 bases agree with TRBD1. Trimming at V came to 3 bases and at J to 2 bases, leaving 5 bases not matched to a gene. The CDR3 runs 16 residues. CDR1 and CDR2 (germline): SGHNT, YENEEA. The CDR3 region is CASSFQGAANTGELFF. The CDR3 DNA reads as TGTGCCAGCAGCTTCCAGGGGGCGGCAAACACCGGGGAGCTGTTTTTT.

This chain links TRBV5-5 with TRBJ1-5; D possibly corresponds to TRBD1 (5 bases). CDR3 length: 17 amino acids. The germline V gene encodes CDR1 SGHKS and CDR2 YYEKEE (reference sequence). Trimming cost V 1 base and J 5 bases, with 19 bases left between them. For the CDR3, the DNA is TGTGCCAGCAGCTTGTTTAAGGGGCCGAGGCCGGATCAGCCCCAGCATTTT. Amino acids: CASSLFKGPRPDQPQHF.

The V and J genes are TRBV7-8 and TRBJ1-1; 12 nucleotides align to TRBD1. Losses at the gene ends were 5 bases for V and 0 bases for J; bases not matched to a gene: 7. CDR1 and CDR2 (germline): SGHVS, FQNEAQ. This CDR3 region has 17 residues. As DNA, the CDR3 is TGTGCCAGCAGCCCCCGGGACAGGGGGCCAGTGAACACTGAAGCTTTCTTT. Amino acid sequence: CASSPRDRGPVNTEAFF.

The rearrangement uses TRBV7-9 and TRBJ1-3; D is unclear. The CDR3 covers 15 residues. Per germline, CDR1 SEHNR and CDR2 FQNEAQ (reference sequence). The V end lost 0 bases, the J end lost 2 bases, and 8 bases lay between the germline ends. CDR3 sequence reads: CASSLALGAGNTIYF. In DNA, the CDR3 is TGTGCCAGCAGCTTAGCGCTAGGAGCTGGAAACACCATATATTTT.